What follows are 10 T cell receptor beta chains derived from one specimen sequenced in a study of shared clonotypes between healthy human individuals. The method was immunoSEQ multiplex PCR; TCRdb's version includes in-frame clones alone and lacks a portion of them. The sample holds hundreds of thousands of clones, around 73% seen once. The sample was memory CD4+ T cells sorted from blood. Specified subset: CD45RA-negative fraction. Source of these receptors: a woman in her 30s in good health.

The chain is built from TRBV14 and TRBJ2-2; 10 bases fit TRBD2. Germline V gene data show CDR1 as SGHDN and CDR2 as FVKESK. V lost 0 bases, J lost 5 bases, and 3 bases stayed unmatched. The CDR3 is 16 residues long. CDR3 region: CASSQDLAGVTGELFF. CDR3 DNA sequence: TGTGCCAGCAGCCAAGATCTAGCGGGAGTTACCGGGGAGCTGTTTTTT.

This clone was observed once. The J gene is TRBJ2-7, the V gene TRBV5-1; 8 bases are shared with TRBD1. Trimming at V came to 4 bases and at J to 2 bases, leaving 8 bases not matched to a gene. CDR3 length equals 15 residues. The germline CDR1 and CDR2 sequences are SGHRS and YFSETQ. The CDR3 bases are TGCGCCAGCAGCCGCGAGACAGGGGTTGCCTACGAGCAGTACTTC. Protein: CASSRETGVAYEQYF.

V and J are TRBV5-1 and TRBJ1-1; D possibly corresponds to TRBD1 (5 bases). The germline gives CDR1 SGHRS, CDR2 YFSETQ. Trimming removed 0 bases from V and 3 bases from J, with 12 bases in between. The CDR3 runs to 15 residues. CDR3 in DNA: TGCGCCAGCAGCTTGGACAGCCGCAGGGACACTGAAGCTTTCTTT. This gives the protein CASSLDSRRDTEAFF. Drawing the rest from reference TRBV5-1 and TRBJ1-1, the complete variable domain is KAGVTQTPRYLIKTRGQQVTLSCSPISGHRSVSWYQQTPGQGLQFLFEYFSETQRNKGNFPGRFSGRQFSNSRSEMNVSTLELGDSALYLCASSLDSRRDTEAFFGQGTRLTVV.

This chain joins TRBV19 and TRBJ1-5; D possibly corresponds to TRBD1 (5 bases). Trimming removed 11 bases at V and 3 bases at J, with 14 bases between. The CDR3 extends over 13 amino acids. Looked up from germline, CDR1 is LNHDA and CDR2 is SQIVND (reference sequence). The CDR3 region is CASSDSPNQPQHF. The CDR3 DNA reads TGTGCCTCGTCAGACAGCCCCAATCAGCCCCAGCATTTT.

The CDR3 here is CASSVVSGNTEAFF. In DNA form, the CDR3 reads TGTGCCAGCAGCGTCGTAAGTGGGAACACTGAAGCTTTCTTT. The chain combines TRBV9 with TRBJ1-1; D is undetermined. CDR1 is SGDLS, CDR2 YYNGEE, per germline. The CDR3 has 14 amino acids. Trimming left V 2 bases short and J 1 base short, with 9 bases between.

The CDR3 here is CASTIDGTGAYEQYF. The CDR3 DNA follows: TGTGCCAGCACCATAGACGGGACAGGGGCCTACGAGCAGTACTTC. The J gene is TRBJ2-7, the V gene TRBV28; TRBD1 matches 10 bases. This CDR3 is 15 amino acids long. V shed 7 bases and J 2 bases; nucleotides not matched to a gene: 8. Germline assignment: CDR1 MDHEN and CDR2 SYDVKM. The complete variable domain, with remaining parts taken from reference TRBV28 and TRBJ2-7, reads DVKVTQSSRYLVKRTGEKVFLECVQDMDHENMFWYRQDPGLGLRLIYFSYDVKMKEKGDIPEGYSVSREKKERFSLILESASTNQTSMYLCASTIDGTGAYEQYFGPGTRLTVT.

The CDR3, as DNA: TGTGCCAGCTTCCCACTAGCAGGAGATACGCAGTATTTT. Translated, it gives CASFPLAGDTQYF. J is TRBJ2-3 and V is TRBV27, with a tentative D call TRBD2 (6 bases). Germline loops: CDR1 MNHEY, CDR2 SMNVEV (reference sequence). The CDR3 contains 13 residues. V dropped 8 bases and J dropped 5 bases, with 14 bases sitting between them.

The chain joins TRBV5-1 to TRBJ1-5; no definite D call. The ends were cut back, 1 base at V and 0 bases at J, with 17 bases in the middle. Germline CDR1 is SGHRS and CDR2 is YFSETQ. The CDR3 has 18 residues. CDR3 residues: CASSLLPREPNSNQPQHF. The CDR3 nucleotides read TGCGCCAGCAGCTTGCTCCCCCGGGAGCCGAATAGCAATCAGCCCCAGCATTTT.

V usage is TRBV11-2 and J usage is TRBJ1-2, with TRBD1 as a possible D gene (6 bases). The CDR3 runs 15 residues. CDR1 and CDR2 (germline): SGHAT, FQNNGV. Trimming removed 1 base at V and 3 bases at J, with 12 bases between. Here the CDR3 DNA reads TGTGCCAGCAGCTTAGCCCTGGACAGTTACTATGGCTACACCTTC. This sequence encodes CASSLALDSYYGYTF.

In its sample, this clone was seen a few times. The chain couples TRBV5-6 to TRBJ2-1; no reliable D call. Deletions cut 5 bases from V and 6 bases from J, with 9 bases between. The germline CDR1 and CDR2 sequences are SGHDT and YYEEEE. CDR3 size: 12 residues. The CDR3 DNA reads TGTGCCAGCAGGGCCGTTCGCAATGAGCAGTTCTTC. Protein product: CASRAVRNEQFF.